These 11 T cell receptor beta chains were sequenced from one sample in a study of early T cells in non-severe SARS-CoV-2 infection. TCRdb re-derived calls from the 5' RACE reads in MiXCR, one entry per CDR3 protein. The profile shows some 82,000 distinct CDR3 sequences, 9.5% to 13% of them singletons. The sequenced material came from whole blood. Every receptor here comes from an adult who was a healthcare worker with PCR-confirmed SARS-CoV-2 infection or an uninfected control (not recorded which).

There are many counts of this clonotype. The rearrangement joins TRBV5-1 to TRBJ1-4; D unclear. Germline V CDR1 and CDR2: SGHRS, YFSETQ. V was shortened by 4 bases and J by 7 bases, with 8 bases between the two germline ends. This CDR3 spans 12 amino acids. The CDR3 DNA reads as TGCGCCAGCAGCGGTGACCCTGAAAAACTGTTTTTT. Its protein product is CASSGDPEKLFF.

This clonotype was counted a few times. This sequence joins TRBV12-3 or TRBV12-4 and TRBJ2-5; tentative D call: TRBD2 (6 bases). Deletions cut 6 bases from V and 4 bases from J, with 21 bases between. The CDR3 contains 16 residues. The DNA for the CDR3 is TGTGCCAGCAGCCCAGGCCTGACTAGTCAGGTAGAGACCCAGTACTTC. Translating gives CASSPGLTSQVETQYF.

This clonotype showed up many times. The chain is built from TRBV24-1 and TRBJ1-1; no definite D call. The V and J ends lost 1 base and 3 bases respectively, with 14 bases between them. The germline gives CDR1 KGHDR, CDR2 SFDVKD. The CDR3 totals 16 residues. DNA of the CDR3: TGTGCCACCAGTGATTTTAGGCCCGATGGCTACACTGAAGCTTTCTTT. Protein product: CATSDFRPDGYTEAFF.

At least ten counts were recorded for this clonotype. V is TRBV2 and J is TRBJ2-7, with TRBD2 identical over 7 bases. Germline trimming cut 5 bases from V and 5 bases from J; bases unmatched to any gene: 9. The length of the CDR3 is 14 residues. Germline CDR1 is SNHLY and CDR2 is FYNNEI. Here the CDR3 reads CASSLYRGRDEQYF. For the CDR3, the DNA is TGTGCCAGCAGTCTTTACCGAGGGAGGGACGAGCAGTACTTC.

This clonotype was detected many times. This rearrangement joins TRBV27 to TRBJ1-1, with 7 nucleotides matching TRBD1. J gave up 1 base and V 4 bases, and 6 bases lay outside the gene matches. Germline V lookup: CDR1 MNHEY, CDR2 SMNVEV (reference sequence). CDR3 length: 15 residues. The CDR3 loop is CASSSLTGPNTEAFF. The CDR3 region has the DNA TGTGCCAGCAGTTCCTTGACAGGGCCGAACACTGAAGCTTTCTTT.

This clonotype was seen a handful of times. The rearrangement joins TRBV7-9 to TRBJ2-7; 7 bases fit TRBD2. This CDR3 spans 17 amino acids. The J segment lost 0 bases and the V segment lost 2 bases, leaving 10 bases of the junction unmatched. Germline V gives CDR1 SEHNR, CDR2 FQNEAQ (reference sequence). CDR3 region: CASSLSGLDGSSYEQYF. The CDR3 nucleotides read TGTGCCAGCAGCTTATCCGGACTAGACGGGAGCTCCTACGAGCAGTACTTC.

In this sample, this clonotype turned up a few times. The V call is TRBV9, the J call TRBJ2-3; D ambiguous. Germline V gene lookup returns CDR1 SGDLS and CDR2 YYNGEE. The CDR3 length is 14 residues. V was clipped by 0 bases and J by 2 bases, with 7 bases between them. CDR3 region: CASSVEINTDTQYF. The CDR3 nucleotides are TGTGCCAGCAGCGTAGAAATAAACACAGATACGCAGTATTTT.

This clonotype was recorded many times. This chain connects TRBV9 to TRBJ1-2; TRBD1 agrees at 7 bases. V shed 6 bases and J 4 bases; nucleotides not matched to a gene: 9. Germline V gives CDR1 SGDLS, CDR2 YYNGEE. The CDR3 is 14 amino acids. This chain's CDR3 is CASNNRGRSYGYTF. The CDR3 nucleotides read TGTGCCAGCAACAACAGGGGTCGAAGCTATGGCTACACCTTC. Full variable domain (missing parts from reference TRBV9 and TRBJ1-2): DSGVTQTPKHLITATGQRVTLRCSPRSGDLSVYWYQQSLDQGLQFLIQYYNGEERAKGNILERFSAQQFPDLHSELNLSSLELGDSALYFCASNNRGRSYGYTFGSGTRLTVV.

This clonotype was recorded many times. DNA of the CDR3: TGTGCCAGCAGCTCCGGACGCGATACAGATACGCAGTATTTT. Its protein is CASSSGRDTDTQYF. The chain employs TRBV12-3 or TRBV12-4 and TRBJ2-3; D is undetermined. Trimming took 6 bases from V and 3 from J, leaving 13 bases between them. CDR3 length: 14 amino acids.

The chain has TRBV18 and TRBJ2-2, with unresolved D. Germline-derived CDR1 and CDR2 are KGHSH and LQKENI. The CDR3 contains 15 residues. V was cut by 2 bases and J by 0 bases, with 7 bases left in between. The CDR3, as DNA: TGTGCCAGCTCACCAGATTCCGCGAACACCGGGGAGCTGTTTTTT. It translates to CASSPDSANTGELFF.

This clonotype has a count of ten or more. This chain uses TRBV5-1 with TRBJ2-2; TRBD2 aligns across 10 bases. V lost 1 base, J lost 6 bases, and 12 bases stayed unmatched. The CDR3 length is 18 residues. From germline, CDR1 is SGHRS and CDR2 YFSETQ. The chain's CDR3 is CASSLTSLAGVYPGELFF. The DNA for the CDR3 is TGCGCCAGCAGCTTGACTAGCCTAGCGGGAGTTTACCCCGGGGAGCTGTTTTTT.